This is a list of T cell receptor beta chains from one sample in a study of human T cells and chemical hapten exposure. TCRdb independently ran MiXCR on the RACE reads; one entry per CDR3 protein. The table shows about 85,000 distinct CDR3 sequences, with 11% occurring only once. The sample consisted of whole blood, taken in connection with sensitization to the hapten diphenylcyclopropenone (DPC). These receptors came from a man between 18 and 35 years old with alopecia areata. Some clones in this sample may be carry-over from other donors' samples. CDR3s include the opening cysteine and the closing phenylalanine or tryptophan. D genes are given only for firm matches. Rows give clone size only sometimes, using once, few, many, or a class for an expanded clone.

D,V,J,size,CDR3,DNA
TRBD1,TRBV5-1,TRBJ1-1,-,CASSFQGAVTEAFF,TGCGCCAGCAGCTTTCAGGGGGCGGTAACTGAAGCTTTCTTT
TRBD1,TRBV6-2/TRBV6-3,TRBJ1-5,few,CASSWTGDNQPQHF,TGTGCCAGCAGTTGGACAGGGGATAATCAGCCCCAACATTTT
TRBD2,TRBV20-1,TRBJ2-5,many,CSASVAGGRETQYF,TGCAGTGCTAGTGTAGCGGGGGGCAGGGAGACCCAGTACTTC
-,TRBV4-3,TRBJ1-4,many,CASSQVHLGWKRSLFF,TGCGCCAGCAGCCAAGTCCACCTGGGCTGGAAGAGGTCACTGTTTTTT
-,TRBV29-1,TRBJ2-5,many,CSVRGVEGTQYF,TGCAGCGTGAGGGGGGTGGAAGGGACCCAGTACTTC
-,TRBV19,TRBJ1-1,-,CASSSYRVDTEAFF,TGTGCCAGTAGTTCCTACAGGGTAGACACTGAAGCTTTCTTT
-,TRBV11-3,TRBJ1-1,-,CASSRHPEDTEAFF,TGTGCCAGCAGCAGACATCCGGAGGACACTGAAGCTTTCTTT
-,TRBV18,TRBJ1-6,-,CASSQDSASYNSPLHF,TGTGCCAGCTCACAGGACAGTGCCTCCTATAATTCACCCCTCCACTTT
TRBD1,TRBV4-2,TRBJ2-3,many,CASRGQGVSDTQYF,TGTGCCAGCAGAGGACAGGGTGTGTCAGATACGCAGTATTTT
TRBD1,TRBV20-1,TRBJ2-5,many,CSALDRAQTQYF,TGCAGTGCCCTGGACAGGGCGCAGACCCAGTACTTC
-,TRBV28,TRBJ2-7,once,CASSFNYEQYF,TGTGCCAGCAGTTTTAACTACGAGCAGTACTTC
-,TRBV9,TRBJ1-3,few,CASSVLGASGNTIYF,TGTGCCAGCAGCGTATTGGGGGCCTCCGGAAACACCATATATTTT
-,TRBV6-2/TRBV6-3,TRBJ2-3,few,CASSYTGGHTDTQYF,TGTGCCAGCAGTTACACGGGGGGCCACACAGATACGCAGTATTTT
-,TRBV19,TRBJ2-1,many,CASSWDGYNEQFF,TGTGCCAGTAGTTGGGACGGGTACAATGAGCAGTTCTTC
TRBD2,TRBV20-1,TRBJ2-3,many,CSARGTSVQDTQYF,TGCAGTGCTAGAGGCACTAGCGTCCAAGATACGCAGTATTTT
-,TRBV20-1,TRBJ1-1,many,CSARDRERGRTEAFF,TGCAGTGCTAGAGATCGTGAGAGGGGGAGGACTGAAGCTTTCTTT
TRBD1,TRBV12-3/TRBV12-4,TRBJ2-5,many,CASSQNRGDQETQYF,TGTGCCAGCAGTCAAAACAGGGGGGACCAAGAGACCCAGTACTTC
TRBD2,TRBV20-1,TRBJ2-1,many,CSATTSGGYNEQFF,TGCAGTGCCACGACTAGCGGGGGCTACAATGAGCAGTTCTTC
TRBD1,TRBV19,TRBJ2-7,few,CASSSGTGPNYEQYF,TGTGCCAGTAGTTCCGGGACAGGCCCAAACTACGAGCAGTACTTC
TRBD1,TRBV20-1,TRBJ1-6,few,CSAREGGRASYNSPLHF,TGCAGTGCTAGAGAAGGGGGCAGGGCCAGTTATAATTCACCCCTCCACTTT
-,TRBV29-1,TRBJ2-6,many,CSVESTQESSGANVLTF,TGCAGCGTTGAGTCTACCCAGGAGAGCTCTGGGGCCAACGTCCTGACTTTC
-,TRBV10-2,TRBJ2-1,many,CASSELADEQFF,TGCGCCAGCAGTGAGCTAGCCGATGAGCAGTTCTTC
-,TRBV18,TRBJ2-5,few,CASSPVQETQYF,TGTGCCAGCTCACCCGTACAAGAGACCCAGTACTTC
-,TRBV11-2,TRBJ2-5,many,CASSSPSWYQETQYF,TGTGCCAGCAGCTCCCCTAGCTGGTACCAAGAGACCCAGTACTTC
TRBD1,TRBV6-1,TRBJ1-2,many,CASSPGGQGEGGYTF,TGTGCCAGCAGTCCGGGGGGACAGGGAGAAGGAGGCTACACCTTC
-,TRBV4-3,TRBJ2-2,few,CASRTGFNTGELFF,TGCGCCAGCAGGACAGGCTTTAACACCGGGGAGCTGTTTTTT
-,TRBV11-2,TRBJ2-2,-,CASSSGTPGTGELFF,TGTGCCAGCAGCTCCGGGACCCCTGGAACCGGGGAGCTGTTTTTT
-,TRBV5-1,TRBJ2-6,few,CASSFGQLTSGANVLTF,TGCGCCAGCAGCTTCGGACAGTTAACGTCTGGGGCCAACGTCCTGACTTTC
-,TRBV9,TRBJ1-3,-,CASSGNLGQSRYTIYF,TGTGCCAGCAGCGGCAACTTAGGACAGAGCCGATACACCATATATTTT
TRBD1,TRBV5-1,TRBJ2-5,many,CASSFRTGWETQYF,TGCGCCAGCAGCTTCAGGACAGGGTGGGAGACCCAGTACTTC
-,TRBV6-2/TRBV6-3,TRBJ2-6,many,CASSYGEYSGANVLTF,TGTGCCAGCAGTTACGGGGAATACTCTGGGGCCAACGTCCTGACTTTC
-,TRBV10-3,TRBJ2-3,many,CAISEPGHADTQYF,TGTGCCATCAGTGAACCCGGGCACGCAGATACGCAGTATTTT
-,TRBV4-3,TRBJ2-3,-,CASSQGPGTSTDTQYF,TGCGCCAGCAGCCAAGGTCCGGGAACTAGCACAGATACGCAGTATTTT
-,TRBV7-9,TRBJ1-2,few,CASSIKGSSIYGYTF,TGTGCCAGCAGCATAAAGGGGAGCAGTATCTATGGCTACACCTTC
-,TRBV12-5,TRBJ1-1,few,CASGLNWSPGAEAFF,TGTGCTAGTGGTTTGAATTGGTCCCCCGGTGCTGAAGCTTTCTTT
-,TRBV14,TRBJ2-1,many,CASSQGLGRNEQFF,TGTGCCAGCAGCCAAGGTCTGGGGCGGAATGAGCAGTTCTTC
TRBD1,TRBV3-1,TRBJ2-7,many,CASSQVGTGRSYEQYF,TGTGCCAGCAGCCAAGTCGGGACAGGGCGCTCCTACGAGCAGTACTTC
-,TRBV4-1,TRBJ1-1,-,CASSQEVGTEAFF,TGCGCCAGCAGCCAAGAGGTGGGCACTGAAGCTTTCTTT
-,TRBV6-2/TRBV6-3,TRBJ1-5,-,CASSYSGGLGNQPQHF,TGTGCCAGCAGTTACTCGGGCGGACTGGGCAATCAGCCCCAGCATTTT
-,TRBV11-1,TRBJ2-1,few,CASSWGIQQFF,TGTGCCAGCAGCTGGGGAATCCAGCAGTTCTTC
-,TRBV4-1,TRBJ1-2,many,CASSQASSNYGYTF,TGCGCCAGCAGCCAAGCATCGAGTAACTATGGCTACACCTTC
-,TRBV2,TRBJ1-2,many,CASSPRQLYGYTF,TGTGCCAGCAGCCCCAGACAGCTCTATGGCTACACCTTC
-,TRBV7-2,TRBJ2-6,many,CASSLGVSGANVLTF,TGTGCCAGCAGCTTGGGCGTCTCTGGGGCCAACGTCCTGACTTTC
-,TRBV7-7,TRBJ2-3,many,CASSLFPGIDDTQYF,TGTGCCAGCAGCTTATTTCCAGGAATCGACGATACGCAGTATTTT
-,TRBV5-1,TRBJ2-7,many,CASSLVEGSYEQYF,TGCGCCAGCAGCTTGGTGGAGGGCTCCTACGAGCAGTACTTC
-,TRBV4-3,TRBJ2-3,many,CASSQGMWGVGTDTQYF,TGCGCCAGCAGCCAAGGAATGTGGGGAGTGGGCACAGATACGCAGTATTTT
TRBD1,TRBV7-9,TRBJ1-1,-,CASSFPQGAGTEAFF,TGTGCCAGCAGCTTCCCACAGGGGGCTGGCACTGAAGCTTTCTTT
TRBD2,TRBV2,TRBJ2-1,few,CASRGLAGGVWDNEQFF,TGTGCCAGCAGGGGACTAGCGGGCGGGGTTTGGGACAATGAGCAGTTCTTC
-,TRBV7-9,TRBJ2-1,few,CASSPSMGTIRDNEQFF,TGTGCCAGCAGCCCATCGATGGGGACGATTCGAGACAATGAGCAGTTCTTC
TRBD2,TRBV19,TRBJ2-2,few,CASRPGPVGLAANKLTGELFF,TGTGCCAGTAGGCCCGGACCTGTGGGCCTAGCGGCGAACAAACTCACCGGGGAGCTGTTTTTT
-,TRBV11-2,TRBJ1-1,-,CASSLVDFRRGLNTEAFF,TGTGCCAGCAGCTTAGTTGATTTCAGGAGGGGTTTAAACACTGAAGCTTTCTTT
-,TRBV7-9,TRBJ1-1,-,CASSPRVWDTEAFF,TGTGCCAGCAGCCCCAGGGTTTGGGACACTGAAGCTTTCTTT
-,TRBV20-1,TRBJ2-5,-,CSARPAGGETQYF,TGCAGTGCTCGCCCGGCCGGTGGGGAGACCCAGTACTTC
-,TRBV7-9,TRBJ1-4,-,CASSERGMAEKLFF,TGTGCCAGCAGCGAGCGGGGAATGGCTGAAAAACTGTTTTTT
TRBD1,TRBV29-1,TRBJ1-1,many,CSAGTGDQAFF,TGCAGCGCAGGCACAGGGGATCAAGCTTTCTTT
-,TRBV6-5,TRBJ1-4,many,CASSYESATNEKLFF,TGTGCCAGCAGTTACGAATCCGCAACTAATGAAAAACTGTTTTTT
TRBD1,TRBV20-1,TRBJ1-1,-,CSAGGQGGAFF,TGCAGTGCTGGGGGACAGGGAGGCGCTTTCTTT
-,TRBV29-1,TRBJ1-1,few,CSVEDLGERAFF,TGCAGCGTTGAAGATCTTGGCGAGAGGGCTTTCTTT
TRBD1,TRBV19,TRBJ2-2,-,CATHRTGGRTGELFF,TGTGCCACCCACCGGACAGGGGGCCGCACCGGGGAGCTGTTTTTT
-,TRBV29-1,TRBJ2-1,few,CSVPLGSEQFF,TGCAGCGTTCCCTTGGGTAGTGAGCAGTTCTTC